This T cell receptor (beta chain) was identified in a study of blood T cell repertoires in COVID-19. TCRdb keeps only in-frame clones here, not all; method: immunoSEQ multiplex PCR. The profile shows 150,000 to 200,000 clones, roughly 89% of them singletons. CDR3 length: 13 amino acids. This clone was counted between two and nine times. The TCR originated in a man aged 18 to 30 with active or convalescent COVID-19. This sequence joins TRBV21-1 and TRBJ1-1; the DNA was not compared with TRBD1, the D call given in the table. TRBV21-1 is annotated as a pseudogene. The sequencing input was peripheral blood. The CDR3 DNA reads as TGTGCCAGCAATCGTCGCCGACCTCAGGGAGCTTTCTTT. Amino acids: CASNRRRPQGAFF.